The entry below gives a single T cell receptor beta chain sequence along with its context. At one boundary the junction diverges from the germline segment, which might be a read error. The CDR3 is 13 amino acids. Germline loops: CDR1 MNHEY, CDR2 SMNVEV (reference sequence). Sequenced by immunoSEQ multiplex PCR; TCRdb stores in-frame clones only, minus some. The sample consists of approximately 7,400 clones, about 70% of them appearing once. The data belong to a study of T cell repertoires in ileal Crohn's disease. The time point denotes: neoterminal ileum biopsy at postoperative endoscopy, about 6 months after surgery.

The sequenced sample consisted of ileal tissue. This chain joins TRBV27 and TRBJ1-2, with a weak D call TRBD1 (6 bases). This clonotype originated in an adult with Crohn's disease. Here the CDR3 DNA reads TGTGCCAGCAGTTTAACAGGGCTCCAAATGTTGTTCTTC. Its protein product is CASSLTGLQMLFF.